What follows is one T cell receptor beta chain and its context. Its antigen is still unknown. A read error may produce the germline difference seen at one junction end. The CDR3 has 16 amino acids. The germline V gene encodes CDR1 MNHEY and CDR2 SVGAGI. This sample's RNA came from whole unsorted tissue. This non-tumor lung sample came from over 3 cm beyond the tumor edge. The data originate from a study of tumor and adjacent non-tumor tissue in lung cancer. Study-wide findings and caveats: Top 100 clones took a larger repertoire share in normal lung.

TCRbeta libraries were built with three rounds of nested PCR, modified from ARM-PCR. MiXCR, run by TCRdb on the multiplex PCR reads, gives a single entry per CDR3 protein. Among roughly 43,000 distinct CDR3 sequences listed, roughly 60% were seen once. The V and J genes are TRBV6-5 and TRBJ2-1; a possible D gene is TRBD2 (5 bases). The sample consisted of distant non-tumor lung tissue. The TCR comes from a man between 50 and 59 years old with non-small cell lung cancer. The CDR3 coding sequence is TGTGTCAGCAGTTACGAAGCGGCTAGCTTCTACAATGAGCAGTTCTTC. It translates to CVSSYEAASFYNEQFF.